Below, one TCR beta chain is given with its context. From germline, CDR1 is MNHEY and CDR2 SMNVEV (reference sequence). The germline V and J ends were trimmed by 2 bases and 0 bases, with 11 bases remaining between them. CDR3 size: 15 residues. Obtained from alopecia areata patients were lesional scalp punch biopsies along with peripheral blood. RNA, once extracted, was reverse transcribed into cDNA for use as the sequencing template. Only in-frame clones appear in the TCRdb table, and some are missing; sequencing was by immunoSEQ multiplex PCR. This table holds 120,000 or so clones, roughly 50% found once. The data are from a study of CD8+ T cells in alopecia areata.

This chain joins TRBV27 and TRBJ2-7; D not resolved. Sequencing was carried out using NKG2D-low CD8+ T cells sorted from blood. The origin of this receptor is a human donor with alopecia areata. The CDR3, as DNA: TGTGCCAGCAGTTTAATAGGCATGACCTCCTACGAGCAGTACTTC. Translating gives CASSLIGMTSYEQYF.